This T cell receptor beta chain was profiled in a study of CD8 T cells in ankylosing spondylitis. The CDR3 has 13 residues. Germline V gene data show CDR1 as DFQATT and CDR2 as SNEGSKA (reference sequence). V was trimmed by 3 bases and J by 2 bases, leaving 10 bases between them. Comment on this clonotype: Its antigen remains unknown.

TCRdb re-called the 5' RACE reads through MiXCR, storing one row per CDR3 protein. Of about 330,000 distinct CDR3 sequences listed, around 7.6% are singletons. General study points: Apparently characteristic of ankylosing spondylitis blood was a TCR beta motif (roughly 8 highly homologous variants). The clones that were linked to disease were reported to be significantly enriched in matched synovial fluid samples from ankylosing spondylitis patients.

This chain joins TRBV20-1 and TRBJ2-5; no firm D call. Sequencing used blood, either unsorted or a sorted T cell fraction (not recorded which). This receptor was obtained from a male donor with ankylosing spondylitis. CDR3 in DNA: TGCAGTGCTAGGAAGCCGGATCAAGAGACCCAGTACTTC. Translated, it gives CSARKPDQETQYF.